A single TCR beta chain is shown here with its context. This record comes from a study of OX40 agonist ivuxolimab in advanced cancers. As for the study in general: Earlier treatment with anti-PD-1, anti-PD-L1 or anti-CTLA-4 was permitted, and under 50% had received some.

TCRdb's copy holds only in-frame clones and misses some; the assay was immunoSEQ multiplex PCR. The sample has over 45,000 clones, nearly 85% seen once. Per the germline V gene, CDR1 is LNHDA and CDR2 is SQIVND (reference sequence). V was pared by 6 bases and J by 0 bases, with 8 bases of the junction left unmatched. This CDR3 is built from 17 residues. Source: CD4+ or CD8+ T cells sorted from blood, taken in a trial of the OX40 agonist ivuxolimab. This TCR derives from an adult with an advanced solid tumor such as melanoma, head and neck, liver or kidney cancer. This rearrangement joins TRBV19 to TRBJ2-6; 7 positions match TRBD1. In DNA, the CDR3 is TGTGCCAGTAGGCCGGGACAGCTCCCCTCTGGGGCCAACGTCCTGACTTTC. Its translation is CASRPGQLPSGANVLTF.